Listed below are T cell receptor beta chains from one sample, sequenced in a study of blood T cells in healthy people across ages. TCRdb recomputed calls from the 5' RACE reads with MiXCR, one row per CDR3 protein. The sample yields 1.5 million or so distinct CDR3 sequences, roughly 43% seen once. Source material: blood. Source of these receptors: a woman aged 18-29 years in good health. Each CDR3 is given with its conserved first and last residue. D genes are given only for firm matches. Where a row states a size, it is once, few, many or the class of an expanded clone; other rows omit it.

.	TRBV4-2	few	TRBJ2-3	CASSQGREMTDTQYF	TGTGCCAGCAGCCAAGGGAGGGAGATGACAGATACGCAGTATTTT
.	TRBV25-1	.	TRBJ1-1	CASSEYGGTTEAFF	TGTGCCAGCAGTGAATATGGGGGGACCACTGAAGCTTTCTTT
.	TRBV7-8	few	TRBJ1-1	CASSSSMGPSEAFF	TGTGCCAGCAGCTCCTCAATGGGTCCGAGCGAAGCTTTCTTT
.	TRBV7-9	few	TRBJ2-4	CASSTLGPWRNIQYF	TGTGCCAGCAGCACCTTAGGACCCTGGAGAAACATTCAGTACTTC
.	TRBV12-3/TRBV12-4	many	TRBJ1-2	CASSFGPLSYGYTF	TGTGCCAGCAGTTTTGGGCCGTTGTCCTATGGCTACACCTTC
.	TRBV20-1	.	TRBJ2-7	CSASPRDKIYEQYF	TGCAGTGCTAGCCCCCGGGACAAAATCTACGAGCAGTACTTC
.	TRBV29-1	few	TRBJ1-6	CSGGDLNSPLHF	TGCAGCGGCGGGGACCTTAATTCACCCCTCCACTTT
.	TRBV24-1	few	TRBJ2-1	CATSAALGRVKDNEQFF	TGTGCCACCAGTGCTGCTCTGGGCAGGGTTAAAGACAATGAGCAGTTCTTC
.	TRBV9	.	TRBJ2-1	CASGYGGPSYNEQFF	TGTGCCAGCGGGTACGGGGGGCCCTCGTACAATGAGCAGTTCTTC
TRBD1	TRBV7-9	once	TRBJ2-7	CASSETGEYEQYF	TGTGCCAGCAGCGAAACAGGGGAGTACGAGCAGTACTTC
TRBD1	TRBV12-5	.	TRBJ1-2	CASGFSGTGIYGYTF	TGTGCTAGTGGTTTTAGCGGGACAGGCATCTATGGCTACACCTTC
.	TRBV13	.	TRBJ2-7	CASRLGGPGYEQYF	TGTGCCAGCAGGCTGGGGGGGCCTGGGTACGAGCAGTACTTC
.	TRBV7-9	.	TRBJ1-4	CASSHWTDATNEKLFF	TGTGCCAGCAGCCATTGGACTGATGCAACTAATGAAAAACTGTTTTTT
TRBD2	TRBV20-1	.	TRBJ2-1	CSARDPAGGRRNEQFF	TGCAGTGCTAGAGATCCAGCGGGGGGGAGGAGGAATGAGCAGTTCTTC
.	TRBV7-9	.	TRBJ2-3	CAHTEETFTDTQYF	TGTGCCCATACGGAGGAGACTTTCACAGATACGCAGTATTTT
.	TRBV4-3	.	TRBJ1-2	CASSQELADPYYGYTF	TGCGCCAGCAGCCAAGAGTTGGCGGACCCGTACTATGGCTACACCTTC
TRBD2	TRBV3-1	once	TRBJ2-5	CASSQDGAGEETQYF	TGTGCCAGCAGCCAAGACGGAGCGGGAGAAGAGACCCAGTACTTC
.	TRBV6-2/TRBV6-3	.	TRBJ1-5	CASSYAPYSNQPQHF	TGTGCCAGCAGTTACGCGCCCTATAGCAATCAGCCCCAGCATTTT
.	TRBV20-1	.	TRBJ2-5	CSARDRRWGETQYF	TGCAGTGCTAGAGATCGAAGGTGGGGGGAGACCCAGTACTTC
.	TRBV11-3	.	TRBJ2-7	CASSLDLASYNEQYF	TGTGCCAGCAGCTTAGATCTAGCGAGCTACAATGAGCAGTACTTC
.	TRBV6-2/TRBV6-3	few	TRBJ2-3	CASSYRVYGTDTQYF	TGTGCCAGCAGTTACAGGGTCTACGGCACAGATACGCAGTATTTT
.	TRBV20-1	.	TRBJ2-7	CSAKTGLYEQYF	TGCAGTGCTAAAACAGGTCTCTACGAGCAGTACTTC
.	TRBV27	few	TRBJ2-7	CASSFALHTEQYF	TGTGCCAGCAGTTTTGCCCTCCATACGGAGCAGTACTTC
.	TRBV7-2	.	TRBJ2-3	CASSLDGGVAGRAQYF	TGTGCCAGCAGCTTAGATGGGGGAGTGGCGGGCAGAGCGCAGTATTTT
.	TRBV7-2	few	TRBJ2-3	CASRPSSDTQYF	TGTGCCAGCAGACCCTCGTCAGATACGCAGTATTTT
.	TRBV20-1	.	TRBJ1-2	CSARDLGAGYGYTF	TGCAGTGCTAGAGATTTGGGGGCCGGCTATGGCTACACCTTC
TRBD1	TRBV20-1	few	TRBJ2-1	CSADRAPWGEQFF	TGCAGTGCAGACAGGGCACCGTGGGGTGAGCAGTTCTTC
.	TRBV10-3	few	TRBJ1-1	CAISSDRQNTEAFF	TGTGCCATCAGTTCAGACAGACAGAACACTGAAGCTTTCTTT
TRBD1	TRBV7-9	.	TRBJ1-1	CASSVGDRGTEAFF	TGTGCCAGCAGCGTTGGGGACAGGGGGACTGAAGCTTTCTTT
.	TRBV5-1	.	TRBJ2-1	CASSLVEGVFDEQFF	TGCGCCAGCAGCTTGGTGGAGGGAGTATTCGATGAGCAGTTCTTC
.	TRBV7-9	.	TRBJ2-1	CASSFAGGHNEQFF	TGTGCCAGCAGCTTTGCGGGCGGTCACAATGAGCAGTTCTTC
.	TRBV12-3/TRBV12-4	many	TRBJ1-2	CASSLPGNYGYTF	TGTGCCAGCAGTTTACCGGGGAACTATGGCTACACCTTC
TRBD2	TRBV4-2	few	TRBJ2-7	CASSQGRSGGEQYF	TGTGCCAGCAGCCAAGGCCGATCGGGGGGAGAGCAGTACTTC
.	TRBV4-1	few	TRBJ2-5	CASSHPGFNEQYF	TGCGCCAGCAGCCATCCGGGTTTCAATGAGCAGTACTTC
.	TRBV7-9	few	TRBJ1-1	CASSFYPEIVNTEAFF	TGTGCCAGCAGCTTCTACCCCGAGATAGTGAACACTGAAGCTTTCTTT
.	TRBV9	few	TRBJ2-7	CASSVEESLNEQYF	TGTGCCAGCAGCGTAGAAGAGTCCTTGAATGAGCAGTACTTC
TRBD1	TRBV5-1	.	TRBJ2-2	CASSQRDRGFTGELFF	TGCGCCAGCAGCCAAAGGGACAGGGGTTTCACCGGGGAGCTGTTTTTT
.	TRBV6-5	few	TRBJ1-6	CASSYSFQGPNSPLHF	TGTGCCAGCAGTTACTCATTTCAGGGTCCAAATTCACCCCTCCACTTT
.	TRBV16	few	TRBJ1-5	CASSHGGLNQPQHF	TGTGCCAGCAGCCATGGGGGGCTCAATCAGCCCCAGCATTTT
TRBD1	TRBV5-8	.	TRBJ2-7	CASSPRDRGENEQYF	TGTGCCAGCAGCCCGCGGGACAGGGGAGAGAACGAGCAGTACTTC
.	TRBV7-2	.	TRBJ2-3	CASSLGSGRPSDTQYF	TGTGCCAGCAGCTTAGGCTCTGGTAGGCCCTCCGATACGCAGTATTTT
.	TRBV20-1	few	TRBJ2-7	CSARRQIHYEQYF	TGCAGTGCTCGAAGGCAGATACACTACGAGCAGTACTTC
.	TRBV7-2	few	TRBJ2-7	CASSRAWGKSYEQYF	TGTGCCAGCAGCCGGGCGTGGGGGAAATCGTACGAGCAGTACTTC